The 16 T cell receptor beta chains below come from one sample, sequenced in a study of cytomegalovirus exposure and HLA in healthy donors. PCR used 60 Vbeta primers and 13 Jbeta primers. Here immunoSEQ multiplex PCR was the method, and the copy in TCRdb shows in-frame clones only, minus some. The profile shows roughly 170,000 clones, over 60% of them singletons. The specimen sequenced was PBMCs. These receptors were obtained from a girl between 5 and 17 years old in good health and CMV-seronegative.

The chain carries TRBV5-6 and TRBJ2-1, with D perhaps TRBD2 (6 bases). The CDR3 sequence is 17 residues long. The V end was cut by 1 base, the J end by 0 bases, with 14 bases between. The germline gives CDR1 SGHDT, CDR2 YYEEEE. CDR3 sequence reads: CASSLWRPGGSYNEQFF. The CDR3 DNA sequence: TGTGCCAGCAGCTTGTGGCGACCCGGGGGCTCCTACAATGAGCAGTTCTTC.

The chain employs TRBV4-2 and TRBJ2-1; 10 bases match TRBD2. Unmatched junction bases numbered 17, after V lost 4 bases and J lost 8 bases. Germline V gene data show CDR1 as LGHNA and CDR2 as YNFKEQ. This CDR3 has 18 amino acids. CDR3 in DNA: TGTGCCAGCAGCCCCGGAAGCGGGGGGGCCGCTGTTGGGGATGAGCAGTTCTTC. It is translated as CASSPGSGGAAVGDEQFF.

The chain carries TRBV15 and TRBJ2-1; a weak D match, TRBD2 (5 bases). Germline V gene lookup returns CDR1 LNHNV and CDR2 YYDKDF (reference sequence). This CDR3 comprises 16 residues. Trimming removed 1 base from V and 0 bases from J, with 10 bases in between. As DNA, the CDR3 is TGTGCCACCAGCAGAGTCTCGGGGAGCTCCTACAATGAGCAGTTCTTC. Its protein product is CATSRVSGSSYNEQFF.

The chain couples TRBV6-6 to TRBJ1-1; 9 nucleotides align to TRBD1. V shed 2 bases and J 2 bases; nucleotides not matched to a gene: 6. This CDR3 has 16 residues. From germline, CDR1 is MNHNY and CDR2 SVGAGI (reference sequence). The CDR3 is CASSYPNRGPNTEAFF. CDR3 sequence (DNA): TGTGCCAGCAGTTACCCTAACAGGGGGCCAAACACTGAAGCTTTCTTT.

The J gene is TRBJ2-7, the V gene TRBV30; tentative D call: TRBD1 (5 bases). Germline lookup yields CDR1 GTSNPN and CDR2 SVGIG (reference sequence). CDR3 length equals 15 residues. Between the trimmed V and J ends, which lost 2 bases and 2 bases, there was a span of 16 bases. The CDR3 loop reads CAWSSLGVPAYEQYF. The CDR3 bases are TGTGCCTGGAGTTCCCTAGGGGTCCCTGCCTACGAGCAGTACTTC.

The V and J genes are TRBV5-6 and TRBJ1-2; D remains unclear. The CDR3 is 13 residues long. Germline V CDR1 and CDR2: SGHDT, YYEEEE. The V end was cut by 0 bases, the J end by 7 bases, with 10 bases between. CDR3 sequence reads: CASSLGAVGGYTF. The CDR3 DNA reads as TGTGCCAGCAGCTTGGGGGCAGTCGGTGGCTACACCTTC.

A remark on this clone: The junction and the germline gene differ at one end; a read error may be behind it. V usage is TRBV4-1 and J usage is TRBJ2-7, with 9 positions matching TRBD1. This CDR3 is built from 13 residues. CDR1 and CDR2 (germline): MGHRA, YSYEKL. In DNA form, the CDR3 reads TGCGCCAACAGCCAAGACAGGGGGGACGAGCAGTACTTC. Its protein product is CANSQDRGDEQYF.

The rearrangement joins TRBV7-6 to TRBJ1-1; TRBD1 agrees at 11 bases. The CDR3 extends over 17 amino acids. CDR1 is SGHVS, CDR2 FNYEAQ, per germline. J was trimmed by 3 bases and V by 0 bases; bases with no gene match: 6. The CDR3 DNA follows: TGTGCCAGCAGCTTAGCGCGGGACAGGGGGGGAGACACTGAAGCTTTCTTT. It specifies CASSLARDRGGDTEAFF.

The CDR3 protein is CASSLSGAMNTEAFF. Here the CDR3 DNA reads TGTGCCAGCAGTTTATCGGGAGCTATGAACACTGAAGCTTTCTTT. This rearrangement joins TRBV27 to TRBJ1-1, with unresolved D. V lost 0 bases to trimming and J lost 0 bases, with 8 bases between them. Germline V gene data show CDR1 as MNHEY and CDR2 as SMNVEV (reference sequence). This CDR3 contains 15 residues.

Only a few counts were recorded for this clone. The chain employs TRBV25-1 and TRBJ2-3; D unresolved. The V gene lost 2 bases and the J gene lost 4 bases, with 10 bases spanning the gap. This CDR3 is 14 amino acids long. Germline assignment: CDR1 MGHDK and CDR2 SYGVNS. CDR3 region: CASSEASNADTQYF. DNA of the CDR3: TGTGCCAGCAGTGAAGCGTCTAACGCAGATACGCAGTATTTT.

CDR3 nucleotide sequence: TGTGCCAGCTCACGGGACAAACGCTACGAGCAGTACTTC. Its translation is CASSRDKRYEQYF. The chain links TRBV18 to TRBJ2-7, with D perhaps TRBD1 (6 bases). The V gene's germline CDR1 is KGHSH and CDR2 LQKENI. The CDR3 is 13 amino acids. V was trimmed by 4 bases and J by 3 bases, leaving 10 bases between them.

V is TRBV18 and J is TRBJ2-7; TRBD1 aligns across 7 bases. This CDR3 is built from 14 residues. CDR1 and CDR2 from the germline V gene are KGHSH and LQKENI. Trimming took 3 bases from V and 7 from J; bases not matched to a gene: 9. The DNA for the CDR3 is TGTGCCAGCTCACCTCCTGGGGACAGAGGGGAGCAGTACTTC. Translated, it gives CASSPPGDRGEQYF.

The chain recombines TRBV15 with TRBJ1-4; D ambiguous. The germline V gene has CDR1 LNHNV and CDR2 YYDKDF (reference sequence). Trimming took 3 bases from V and 2 from J, leaving 13 bases between them. The CDR3 extends over 16 amino acids. Here the CDR3 DNA reads TGTGCCACCAGCAGCGGTGGAGGAGGGACTAATGAAAAACTGTTTTTT. This encodes CATSSGGGGTNEKLFF. The full variable domain, completed using reference TRBV15 and TRBJ1-4, is DAMVIQNPRYQVTQFGKPVTLSCSQTLNHNVMYWYQQKSSQAPKLLFHYYDKDFNNEADTPDNFQSRRPNTSFCFLDIRSPGLGDTAMYLCATSSGGGGTNEKLFFGSGTQLSVL.

A few counts support this clone. The chain joins TRBV6-5 to TRBJ1-5; D is perhaps TRBD1 (5 bases). Germline-derived CDR1 and CDR2 are MNHEY and SVGAGI. Trimming left V 2 bases short and J 5 bases short, with 16 bases between. The CDR3 spans 16 residues. The CDR3 reads CASSYRGAGVDQPQHF. The CDR3 coding sequence is TGTGCCAGCAGTTACCGAGGGGCGGGGGTTGATCAGCCCCAGCATTTT.

The J gene is TRBJ2-6, the V gene TRBV6-5; weak D call: TRBD2 (5 bases). CDR1 and CDR2 (germline): MNHEY, SVGAGI. This CDR3 spans 14 amino acids. Trimming left V 10 bases short and J 2 bases short, with 12 bases between. CDR3 sequence reads: CATMEATGANVLTF. The CDR3 bases are TGTGCCACCATGGAGGCTACTGGGGCCAACGTCCTGACTTTC.

The chain uses TRBV6-1 and TRBJ2-5, with D tentatively TRBD2 (5 bases). The ends were cut back, 7 bases at V and 1 base at J, with 10 bases in the middle. Germline assignment: CDR1 MNHNS and CDR2 SASEGT. This CDR3 contains 13 residues. The CDR3 sequence is CASTPGIQETQYF. DNA of the CDR3: TGTGCCAGCACCCCCGGGATCCAAGAGACCCAGTACTTC.